Here is one TCR beta chain with its context. The CDR3 consists of 14 residues. J lost 4 bases, V lost 7 bases, and 6 bases had no gene match. The germline V gene encodes CDR1 SEHNR and CDR2 FQNEAQ (reference sequence). This entry comes from a study of T cell changes during pregnancy in multiple sclerosis. This table comes from immunoSEQ multiplex PCR, and its TCRdb copy is limited to in-frame clones, with some not included. Altogether around 69,000 clones are present, roughly 88% being singletons, with the ten largest covering less than 2.5%. The material was peripheral blood, obtained in the second trimester of pregnancy. The clonotype comes from a female donor in good health, enrolled as a control in a pregnancy study. The V gene is TRBV7-9, the J gene TRBJ1-2; TRBD1 matches 10 bases. CDR3 protein: CASTRDRGFYGYTF. The CDR3 DNA reads TGTGCCAGCACTCGGGACAGGGGATTCTATGGCTACACCTTC.